The clone carrying this T cell receptor (beta chain) was detected many times. The conserved final phenylalanine or tryptophan is absent from the CDR3, which likely points to a read error. Time point given: newly diagnosed GD, antithyroid drugs for less than 3 months. From RNA extracted from PBMCs, the TCR library was made. The V end lost 4 bases, the J end lost 3 bases, and 12 bases lay between the germline ends. Germline assignment: CDR1 SNHLY and CDR2 FYNNEI. CDR3 size: 14 residues. This record belongs to a study of regulatory T cells in long-lasting Graves disease. CDR3 regions were amplified by Arm-PCR using iRepertoire HTBI primers to build TCR beta libraries. TCRdb recomputed calls from the multiplex PCR reads with MiXCR, one row per CDR3 protein. The sample has roughly 500,000 distinct CDR3 sequences; about 13% are singletons. Separately, the same data were catalogued under a study of T cells in Graves' hyperthyroidism and ophthalmopathy.

The sequenced sample was peripheral blood mononuclear cells (PBMCs), obtained at new diagnosis, from a patient treated with antithyroid drugs. J is TRBJ1-1 and V is TRBV2, with D perhaps matching TRBD1 (6 bases). The clonotype was recovered from a man aged 25-45 years with Graves disease. CDR3 in amino acids: CASSALQGDTEAFL. The CDR3, as DNA: TGTGCCAGCAGTGCCTTACAGGGCGACACTGAAGCTTTCCTT.